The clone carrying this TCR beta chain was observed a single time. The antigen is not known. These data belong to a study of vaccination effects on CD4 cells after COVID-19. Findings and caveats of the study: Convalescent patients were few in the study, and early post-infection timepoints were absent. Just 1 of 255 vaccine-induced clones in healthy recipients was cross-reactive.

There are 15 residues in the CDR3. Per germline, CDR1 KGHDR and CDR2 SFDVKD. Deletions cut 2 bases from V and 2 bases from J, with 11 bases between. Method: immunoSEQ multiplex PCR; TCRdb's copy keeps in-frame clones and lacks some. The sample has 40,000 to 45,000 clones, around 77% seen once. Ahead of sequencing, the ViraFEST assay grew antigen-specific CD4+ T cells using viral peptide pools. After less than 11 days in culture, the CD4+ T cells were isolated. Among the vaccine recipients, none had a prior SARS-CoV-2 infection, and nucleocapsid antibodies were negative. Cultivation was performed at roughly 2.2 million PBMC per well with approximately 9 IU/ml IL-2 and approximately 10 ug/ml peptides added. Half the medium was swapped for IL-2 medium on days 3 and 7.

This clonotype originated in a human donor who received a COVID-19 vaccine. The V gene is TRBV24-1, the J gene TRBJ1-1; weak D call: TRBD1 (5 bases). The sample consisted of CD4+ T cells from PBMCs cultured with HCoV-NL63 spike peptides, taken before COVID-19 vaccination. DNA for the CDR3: TGTGCCACCAGTGATTCATCGGGGGGTAACACTGAAGCTTTCTTT. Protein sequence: CATSDSSGGNTEAFF.